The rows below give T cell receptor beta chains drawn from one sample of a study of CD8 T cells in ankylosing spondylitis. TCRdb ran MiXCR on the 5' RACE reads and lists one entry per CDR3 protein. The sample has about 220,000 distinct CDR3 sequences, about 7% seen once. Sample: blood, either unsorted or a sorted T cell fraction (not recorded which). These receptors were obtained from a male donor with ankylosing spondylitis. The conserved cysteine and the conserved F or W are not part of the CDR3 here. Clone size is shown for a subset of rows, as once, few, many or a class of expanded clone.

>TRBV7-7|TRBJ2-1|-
ASSSTRGSSYNEQF
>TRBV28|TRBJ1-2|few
ASSRNRGANYGYT
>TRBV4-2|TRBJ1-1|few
ASSQERQGGAEAF
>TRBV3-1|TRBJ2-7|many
ASSQTGGVSYEQY
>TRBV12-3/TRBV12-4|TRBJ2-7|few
ASSFLHEQY
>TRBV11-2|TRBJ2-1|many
ASGYRVRDEQF
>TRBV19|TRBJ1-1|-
ASSAGTRYTEAF
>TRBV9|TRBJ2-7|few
ASSAEDSYEQY
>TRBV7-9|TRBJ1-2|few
ASSLRGQGALNGYT
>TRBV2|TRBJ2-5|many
ASSEGDRQETQY
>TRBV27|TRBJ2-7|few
ASSLIGAGEQY
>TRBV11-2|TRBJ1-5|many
ASSHTGISGQPQH
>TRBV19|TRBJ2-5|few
ASTRGLAGQETQY
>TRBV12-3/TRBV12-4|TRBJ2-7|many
ASSIQGAEQY
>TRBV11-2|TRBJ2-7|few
ASSFPTSYEQY
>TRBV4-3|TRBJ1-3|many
ASSQGTGQFSGNTIY
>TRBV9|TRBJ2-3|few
ASSAEDSTDTQY
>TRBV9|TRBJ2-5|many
ASSLRGETQY
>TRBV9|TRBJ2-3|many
ASSSSGFFTDTQY
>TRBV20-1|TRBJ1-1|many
SARRDRNTEAF
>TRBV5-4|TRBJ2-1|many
ASSLFPSGSSYNEQF
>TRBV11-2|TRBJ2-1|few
ASSVGLPDEQF
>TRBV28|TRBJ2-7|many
ASSLFGSEQY
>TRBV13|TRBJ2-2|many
ASTLGLANTGELF
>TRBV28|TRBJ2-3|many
ASSLLAGVPDTQY
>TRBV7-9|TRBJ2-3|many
ASSTGTSGSGPDTQY
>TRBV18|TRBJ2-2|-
ASSPTMITGELF
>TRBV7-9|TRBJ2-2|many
ASRSDTGELF
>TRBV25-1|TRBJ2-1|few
ASSEYGTKYEQF
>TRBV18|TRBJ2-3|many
ASSPKGTTSTDTQY
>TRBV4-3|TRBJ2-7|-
ASSQDFSYGSYEQY
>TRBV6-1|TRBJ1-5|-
ASRPTGGNQPQH
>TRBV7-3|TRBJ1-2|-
ASSHLTGNGYT
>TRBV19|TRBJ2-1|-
ASSTRKTGGREQF
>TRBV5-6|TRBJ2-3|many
ASSLVGLAVNTQY
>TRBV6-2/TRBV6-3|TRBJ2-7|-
ASTKRGGPYEQY
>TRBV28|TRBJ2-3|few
ASSLSAETDTQY
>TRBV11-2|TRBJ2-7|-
ASSLGEGYEQY
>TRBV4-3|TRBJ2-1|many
ASSQEGTLAMRSSYNEQF
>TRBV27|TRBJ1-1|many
ASSTGSTEAF
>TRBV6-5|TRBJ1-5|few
ASSYRGYSNQPQH
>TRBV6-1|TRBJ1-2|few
ASRRDQDYGYT
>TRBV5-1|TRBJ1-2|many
ASSLDPGTGENYGYT
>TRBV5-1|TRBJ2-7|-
ATSLDGAYYEQY
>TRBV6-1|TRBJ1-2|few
ASSTPLGQGALGYT
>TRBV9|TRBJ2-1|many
ASSVIQGGNEQF